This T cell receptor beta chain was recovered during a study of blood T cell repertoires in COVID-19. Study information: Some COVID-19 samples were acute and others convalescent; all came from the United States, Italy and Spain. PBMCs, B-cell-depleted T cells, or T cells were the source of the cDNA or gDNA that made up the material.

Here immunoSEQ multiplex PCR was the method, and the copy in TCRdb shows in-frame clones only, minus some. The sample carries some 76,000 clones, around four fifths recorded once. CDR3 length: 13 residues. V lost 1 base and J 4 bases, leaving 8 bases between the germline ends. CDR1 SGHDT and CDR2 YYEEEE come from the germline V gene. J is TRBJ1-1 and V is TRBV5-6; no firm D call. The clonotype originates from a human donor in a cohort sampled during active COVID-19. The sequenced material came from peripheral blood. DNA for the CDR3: TGTGCCAGCAGCTTGCAGAGCGGCACTGAAGCTTTCTTT. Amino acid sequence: CASSLQSGTEAFF.